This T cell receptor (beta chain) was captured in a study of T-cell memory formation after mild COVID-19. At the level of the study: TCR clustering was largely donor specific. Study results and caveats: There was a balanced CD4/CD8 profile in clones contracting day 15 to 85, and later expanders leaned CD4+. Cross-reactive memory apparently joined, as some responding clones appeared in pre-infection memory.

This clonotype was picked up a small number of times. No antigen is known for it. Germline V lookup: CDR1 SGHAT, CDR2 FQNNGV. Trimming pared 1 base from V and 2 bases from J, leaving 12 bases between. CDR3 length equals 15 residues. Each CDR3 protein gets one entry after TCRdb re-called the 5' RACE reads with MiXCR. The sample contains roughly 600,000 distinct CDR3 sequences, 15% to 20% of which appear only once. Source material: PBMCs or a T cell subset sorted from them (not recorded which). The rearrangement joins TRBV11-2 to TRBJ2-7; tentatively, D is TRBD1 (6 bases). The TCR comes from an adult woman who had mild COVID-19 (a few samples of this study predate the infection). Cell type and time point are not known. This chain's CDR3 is CASSLGRTVAYEQYF. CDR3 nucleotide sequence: TGTGCCAGCAGCTTAGGTCGGACAGTAGCCTACGAGCAGTACTTC.